Listed below are T cell receptor beta chains from one sample, sequenced in a study of T cell clonotyping in hematopoietic cell transplantation. Only in-frame clones appear in the TCRdb table, and some are missing; sequencing was by immunoSEQ multiplex PCR. The sample shows 5,000 or so clones, about 95% of them seen only once. The material was PBMCs, obtained 180 days after allogeneic stem cell transplant. The source is a male patient in his sixties or seventies who had an allogeneic stem cell transplant from a related donor, so the T cells may come from the graft donor. Some clones in this sample may be carry-over from other donors' samples. Each CDR3 is given with its conserved first and last residue. D genes are given only for firm matches. Size tells how often a clone was seen (once, few, many) or the class of an expanded clone, and some rows leave it out.

>-|13|TRBV30|TRBJ1-5|-
CAWGGAGRQPQHF
TGTGCCTGGGGGGGGGCAGGGAGGCAGCCCCAGCATTTT
>-|14|TRBV28|TRBJ1-3|-
CASSLSNSGNTIYF
TGTGCCAGCAGTTTATCAAACTCTGGAAACACCATATATTTT
>-|12|TRBV14|TRBJ2-7|-
CASSQAPYEQYF
TGTGCCAGCAGCCAAGCCCCCTACGAGCAGTACTTC
>TRBD2|15|TRBV11-2|TRBJ2-5|-
CASSPWRGVGETQYF
TGTGCCAGCAGCCCTTGGCGGGGGGTTGGAGAGACCCAGTACTTC
>-|12|TRBV11-3|TRBJ1-2|-
CASSLVGDGYTF
TGTGCCAGCAGCTTAGTCGGGGATGGCTACACCTTC
>-|15|TRBV10-3|TRBJ2-7|-
CAIRAREQGTYEQYF
TGTGCCATCAGGGCCCGAGAGCAGGGGACCTACGAGCAGTACTTC
>-|15|TRBV5-3|TRBJ1-2|-
CARICLVRKTYGYTF
TGTGCCAGAATATGCTTAGTGAGAAAGACCTATGGCTACACCTTC
>-|15|TRBV14|TRBJ1-4|once
CASSQEWGQSEKLFF
TGTGCCAGCAGCCAAGAATGGGGTCAGAGTGAAAAACTGTTTTTT
>-|15|TRBV5-4|TRBJ2-7|-
CASSPRDGVPYEQYF
TGTGCCAGCAGCCCAAGGGACGGAGTTCCCTACGAGCAGTACTTC
>TRBD1|17|TRBV28|TRBJ1-1|-
CASSSFRTGGEDTEAFF
TGTGCCAGCAGTTCTTTTAGGACAGGGGGTGAGGACACTGAAGCTTTCTTT
>-|12|TRBV29-1|TRBJ1-1|-
CSVRQDNTEAFF
TGCAGCGTGCGACAAGACAACACTGAAGCTTTCTTT
>TRBD2|16|TRBV30|TRBJ2-7|-
CAWSVLAGAVSYEQYF
TGTGCCTGGAGTGTCCTAGCGGGAGCTGTTTCCTACGAGCAGTACTTC
>-|13|TRBV9|TRBJ1-4|-
CASSVGRKEKLFF
TGTGCCAGCAGCGTAGGACGGAAAGAAAAACTGTTTTTT
>-|16|TRBV30|TRBJ1-6|once
CAWSVTVSSYNSPLHF
TGTGCCTGGAGTGTCACGGTTAGCTCCTATAATTCACCCCTCCACTTT
>-|15|TRBV7-3|TRBJ2-7|-
CASSPRRDGEYEQYF
TGTGCCAGCAGCCCACGCAGGGACGGGGAATACGAGCAGTACTTC
>-|14|TRBV6-5|TRBJ2-2|-
CASSYSPGTGELFF
TGTGCCAGCAGTTACTCCCCAGGGACCGGGGAGCTGTTTTTT
>-|13|TRBV6-5|TRBJ1-2|-
CASSYGHNYGYTF
TGTGCCAGCAGCTACGGACACAACTATGGCTACACCTTC
>-|14|TRBV5-1|TRBJ1-1|-
CASSAAGTQTEAFF
TGCGCCAGCAGCGCCGCCGGGACGCAGACCGAAGCTTTCTTT
>-|15|TRBV7-3|TRBJ2-5|-
CASSSLGQGQETQYF
TGTGCCAGCAGCTCCCTGGGGCAGGGGCAAGAGACCCAGTACTTC
>-|15|TRBV30|TRBJ1-4|-
CAWSVLENLDEKLFF
TGTGCCTGGAGTGTACTTGAGAACCTTGATGAAAAACTGTTTTTT
>TRBD1|14|TRBV2|TRBJ2-7|-
CASREQGPSYEQYF
TGTGCCAGCAGGGAACAGGGGCCGTCCTACGAGCAGTACTTC
>-|15|TRBV29-1|TRBJ1-1|-
CSVEDQQGANTEAFF
TGCAGCGTTGAAGATCAGCAGGGTGCGAACACTGAAGCTTTCTTT
>TRBD2|17|TRBV30|TRBJ2-7|-
CAWSGPWTSPALYEQYF
TGTGCCTGGAGTGGCCCATGGACTAGCCCGGCGCTATACGAGCAGTACTTC
>-|17|TRBV21-1|TRBJ2-7|-
CASSNEDRPPGSYEQYF
TGTGCCAGCAGCAACGAAGACAGGCCCCCCGGTTCCTACGAGCAGTACTTC